The 21 T cell receptor beta chains given below trace back to one sample, sequenced in a study of blood T cell repertoires in COVID-19. Clones were read by immunoSEQ multiplex PCR, and TCRdb kept only the in-frame ones, dropping some. The sample lists about 39,000 clones; approximately 80% were seen once. The sequencing input was peripheral blood. Every receptor here comes from a man between 65 and 85 years old with active or convalescent COVID-19.

The V call is TRBV28, the J call TRBJ2-7; TRBD2 matches at 9 bases. V was pared by 2 bases and J by 3 bases, with 8 bases of the junction left unmatched. Germline-derived CDR1 and CDR2 are MDHEN and SYDVKM. The CDR3 contains 16 residues. Here the CDR3 reads CASSLAAGGASYEQYF. The DNA of the CDR3 is TGTGCCAGCAGTTTAGCGGCGGGGGGGGCGAGCTACGAGCAGTACTTC.

This rearrangement joins TRBV7-9 to TRBJ2-3; D call uncertain. This CDR3 region has 15 residues. V lost 1 base and J lost 7, with 15 bases in between. Germline assignment: CDR1 SEHNR and CDR2 FQNEAQ (reference sequence). In nucleotides, the CDR3 is TGTGCCAGCAGCTTAGATCTAACGCACCTTAATACGCAGTATTTT. This codes for CASSLDLTHLNTQYF.

The chain uses TRBV6-5 and TRBJ1-2; the D gene is possibly TRBD1 (5 bases). Looked up from germline, CDR1 is MNHEY and CDR2 is SVGAGI. The CDR3 is 12 amino acids. Trimming stripped 3 bases from V and 8 bases from J, with 10 bases between. The CDR3 nucleotides read TGTGCCAGCAGTTATCAGGGTCTAGGCTACACCTTC. Translating it yields CASSYQGLGYTF.

This chain connects TRBV6-5 to TRBJ1-6; 8 bases are a match to TRBD1. CDR1 is MNHEY and CDR2 is SVGAGI in the germline V gene. The CDR3 covers 14 residues. V was clipped by 6 bases and J by 10 bases; unmatched bases: 8. The CDR3 loop reads CASRVVTGESPLHF. The CDR3 DNA reads as TGTGCCAGCAGGGTCGTGACAGGGGAATCACCCCTCCACTTT.

CDR3: CASSLDGGGGLSPLHF. CDR3 nucleotides: TGTGCCAGCAGCTTAGATGGGGGCGGGGGCCTTTCACCCCTCCACTTT. This chain uses TRBV11-2 with TRBJ1-6, with D perhaps matching TRBD1 (6 bases). Trimming removed 0 bases at V and 9 bases at J, with 15 bases between. This CDR3 spans 16 amino acids. Germline V gene lookup returns CDR1 SGHAT and CDR2 FQNNGV.

The gene calls are TRBV7-2 and TRBJ1-5, with D possibly being TRBD1 (6 bases). This CDR3 comprises 13 residues. Germline V gene lookup returns CDR1 SGHTA and CDR2 FQGNSA. V lost 5 bases and J lost 6, with 11 bases in between. CDR3 sequence reads: CASSLSRGQPQHF. The CDR3 DNA follows: TGTGCCAGCAGCCTATCCAGGGGTCAGCCCCAGCATTTT.

The chain joins TRBV9 to TRBJ1-5; D remains ambiguous. V was cut by 0 bases and J by 7 bases, with 14 bases left in between. Per the germline V gene, CDR1 is SGDLS and CDR2 is YYNGEE. The CDR3 contains 15 residues. The CDR3 DNA reads TGTGCCAGCAGCGTAGAGGCGGGTTGGGAACAGCCCCAGCATTTT. It codes for CASSVEAGWEQPQHF.

The chain couples TRBV2 to TRBJ1-5; D gene uncertain. This CDR3 comprises 12 residues. Trimming took 7 bases from V and 8 from J, leaving 12 bases between them. The germline CDR1 and CDR2 sequences are SNHLY and FYNNEI. The CDR3 DNA sequence: TGTGCCAGCACCCGTCCGGGAAAGCCCCAGCATTTT. Protein product: CASTRPGKPQHF.

The J gene is TRBJ1-1, the V gene TRBV6-5, with 8 bases aligning to TRBD1. V dropped 6 bases and J dropped 1; count of bases not matched to a gene: 1. Germline CDR1 MNHEY, CDR2 SVGAGI. This CDR3 contains 13 residues. CDR3 nucleotides: TGTGCCAGCAGGGACAGGGCGAACACTGAAGCTTTCTTT. It is translated as CASRDRANTEAFF.

V usage is TRBV10-1 and J usage is TRBJ1-2; no clear D. V was clipped by 4 bases and J by 2 bases, with 8 bases between them. The CDR3 has 13 residues. CDR1 is WNHNN, CDR2 SYGVQD, per germline (reference sequence). The CDR3 loop is CASSVGQNYGYTF. In DNA, the CDR3 is TGCGCCAGCAGTGTTGGTCAGAACTATGGCTACACCTTC.

J is TRBJ1-3 and V is TRBV30, with TRBD1 identical over 8 bases. The V and J ends lost 2 bases and 7 bases, in that order; junction bases with no gene match: 7. This CDR3 is built from 14 residues. Germline V gene lookup returns CDR1 GTSNPN and CDR2 SVGIG (reference sequence). DNA for the CDR3: TGTGCCTGGAGTACCCGGACAGGGCTCAACACCATATATTTT. It specifies CAWSTRTGLNTIYF.

The chain carries TRBV11-2 and TRBJ1-4; D is perhaps TRBD1 (5 bases). Trimming removed 2 bases at V and 5 bases at J, with 6 bases between. CDR3 length equals 13 residues. Germline V gives CDR1 SGHAT, CDR2 FQNNGV. CDR3 protein: CASSLRGNEKLFF. The CDR3 DNA follows: TGTGCCAGCAGCTTAAGGGGAAATGAAAAACTGTTTTTT.

The J gene is TRBJ2-5, the V gene TRBV7-6; TRBD2 might be the D (5 bases). The CDR3 spans 14 residues. V lost 6 bases and J lost 2, with 13 bases in between. Germline V lookup: CDR1 SGHVS, CDR2 FNYEAQ. The CDR3 region is CASREGTGQETQYF. The CDR3 region has the DNA TGTGCCAGCAGAGAGGGAACGGGACAAGAGACCCAGTACTTC.

This clone was observed a handful of times. This rearrangement joins TRBV19 to TRBJ1-2; D uncertain. This CDR3 region has 15 residues. CDR1 and CDR2 from the germline V gene are LNHDA and SQIVND (reference sequence). Trimming cost V 7 bases and J 8 bases, with 23 bases left between them. This CDR3 reads CASNPYTPGFDGYTF. As DNA, the CDR3 is TGTGCCAGTAACCCCTATACCCCAGGATTTGACGGCTACACCTTC.

A few counts support this clone. This rearrangement joins TRBV20-1 to TRBJ1-1, with D unclear. In germline, CDR1 is DFQATT, CDR2 SNEGSKA (reference sequence). Trimming cost V 6 bases and J 2 bases, with 7 bases left between them. This CDR3 contains 11 residues. CDR3 sequence: CSAYQNTEAFF. In DNA, the CDR3 is TGCAGTGCCTACCAAAACACTGAAGCTTTCTTT.

This clone was found once. The chain couples TRBV25-1 to TRBJ2-2; unclear D gene. V was pared by 0 bases and J by 1 base, with 3 bases between. This CDR3 has 14 amino acids. The V gene's germline CDR1 is MGHDK and CDR2 SYGVNS. The CDR3, as DNA: TGTGCCAGCAGTGAATATAGGAACACCGGGGAGCTGTTTTTT. As protein: CASSEYRNTGELFF. Together with reference TRBV25-1 and TRBJ2-2, the CDR3 gives the full variable domain: EADIYQTPRYLVIGTGKKITLECSQTMGHDKMYWYQQDPGMELHLIHYSYGVNSTEKGDLSSESTVSRIRTEHFPLTLESARPSHTSQYLCASSEYRNTGELFFGEGSRLTVL.

The chain recombines TRBV19 with TRBJ1-5; 9 positions match TRBD1. From germline, CDR1 is LNHDA and CDR2 SQIVND (reference sequence). The CDR3 totals 13 residues. V was pared by 6 bases and J by 6 bases, with 3 bases of the junction left unmatched. CDR3: CASRDRGVQPQHF. CDR3 DNA: TGTGCCAGTAGGGACAGGGGTGTTCAGCCCCAGCATTTT.

This clone was observed a few times. J is TRBJ2-2 and V is TRBV5-1, with D perhaps matching TRBD1 (5 bases). The V and J ends lost 0 bases and 3 bases respectively, with 12 bases between them. The germline V gene encodes CDR1 SGHRS and CDR2 YFSETQ. This CDR3 is 16 amino acids long. The CDR3 DNA reads TGCGCCAGCAGCTTGGCTCAGGGAATCGACACCGGGGAGCTGTTTTTT. It codes for CASSLAQGIDTGELFF.

The chain combines TRBV28 with TRBJ2-7, with D perhaps TRBD1 (6 bases). This CDR3 has 18 amino acids. Trimming took 5 bases from V and 4 from J, leaving 27 bases between them. In germline, CDR1 is MDHEN, CDR2 SYDVKM. The CDR3 reads CASSVTLGAGVGTYEQYF. The CDR3 DNA sequence: TGTGCCAGCAGTGTAACACTGGGGGCAGGGGTGGGGACATACGAGCAGTACTTC.

The chain couples TRBV6-5 to TRBJ1-2; maybe TRBD1 (5 bases). The CDR3 totals 13 residues. V lost 6 bases, J lost 3 bases, and 11 bases lay in between. CDR1 is MNHEY and CDR2 is SVGAGI in the germline V gene. The CDR3 protein is CASSRVEDYGYTF. In DNA form, the CDR3 reads TGTGCCAGCAGCAGGGTTGAAGACTATGGCTACACCTTC.

V gene TRBV5-5 combines with J gene TRBJ2-5; 8 bases map to TRBD1. CDR3 length: 14 residues. The V gene's germline CDR1 is SGHKS and CDR2 YYEKEE (reference sequence). Trimming removed 6 bases from V and 5 bases from J; junction bases left unmatched: 9. The CDR3 loop is CASTPGTGGETQYF. DNA of the CDR3: TGTGCCAGCACACCTGGGACAGGCGGGGAGACCCAGTACTTC.